The 28 T cell receptor beta chains listed next were all sequenced from one sample in a study of blood T cell repertoires in COVID-19 (TCRdb year 2020). Libraries were constructed by the immunoSEQ multiplex PCR assay. Imported from immuneACCESS, the table was reduced by TCRdb to in-frame sequences with V and J called. These copies leave out some clones; in studies compared against another copy, an unresolved V gene accounts for under half, and the cause of the remainder is not known. The table for this sample lists about 480,000 clones; around 90% of them were counted only once. Approximately 2% of the sample lies in the top ten. Sequencing used PBMCs or T cells enriched from blood (not recorded which). The receptors derive from a woman under 30 with acute COVID-19.

The chain recombines TRBV28 with TRBJ2-4; 10 bases are shared with TRBD1. The CDR3 length is 12 residues. V was clipped by 6 bases and J by 9 bases; unmatched bases: 2. Germline assignment: CDR1 MDHEN and CDR2 SYDVKM. CDR3 residues: CASRDRGSIQYF. The CDR3 DNA is TGTGCCAGCAGGGACAGGGGGAGCATTCAGTACTTC.

The V call is TRBV29-1, the J call TRBJ2-1; D may be TRBD1 (5 bases). Germline CDR1 SQVTM, CDR2 ANQGSEA. Between the trimmed V and J ends, which lost 4 bases and 2 bases, there was a span of 15 bases. The CDR3 sequence is 15 residues long. The chain's CDR3 is CSVGLQTVPYNEQFF. CDR3 coding DNA: TGCAGCGTTGGCCTCCAGACAGTCCCCTACAATGAGCAGTTCTTC.

This clone was counted a single time. The chain links TRBV7-9 to TRBJ2-1, with TRBD1 as a possible D gene (5 bases). Looked up from germline, CDR1 is SEHNR and CDR2 is FQNEAQ (reference sequence). There are 15 residues in the CDR3. With 1 base removed from V and 5 bases from J, the gap between germline ends came to 12 bases. The CDR3 bases are TGTGCCAGCAGCTTAGGCCAGGGCCCCGACAATGAGCAGTTCTTC. This gives the protein CASSLGQGPDNEQFF.

The rearrangement links TRBV7-9 to TRBJ1-1; no reliable D call. The germline V gene has CDR1 SEHNR and CDR2 FQNEAQ (reference sequence). This CDR3 region has 12 residues. V dropped 2 bases and J dropped 7 bases, with 8 bases sitting between them. In nucleotides, the CDR3 is TGTGCCAGCAGCTTAAACGGGGATGAAGCTTTCTTT. Its translation is CASSLNGDEAFF. The whole variable domain, filled in from reference TRBV7-9 and TRBJ1-1, reads DTGVSQNPRHKITKRGQNVTFRCDPISEHNRLYWYRQTLGQGPEFLTYFQNEAQLEKSRLLSDRFSAERPKGSFSTLEIQRTEQGDSAMYLCASSLNGDEAFFGQGTRLTVV.

The sample holds one count of this clone. This sequence joins TRBV10-1 and TRBJ2-5; D is possibly TRBD1 (5 bases). This CDR3 spans 16 amino acids. V was clipped by 2 bases and J by 3 bases, with 16 bases between them. The germline CDR1 and CDR2 sequences are WNHNN and SYGVQD (reference sequence). The CDR3 nucleotides read TGCGCCAGCAGTGAGGAGGTAGTAACAGGAAAAGAGACCCAGTACTTC. It yields the protein CASSEEVVTGKETQYF.

This sequence joins TRBV15 and TRBJ1-2; D gene uncertain. The CDR3 has 13 amino acids. The ends were cut back, 0 bases at V and 8 bases at J, with 10 bases in the middle. CDR1 and CDR2 (germline): LNHNV, YYDKDF (reference sequence). CDR3 nucleotides: TGTGCCACCAGCAGAGATCGGGCGGGAGGCTACACCTTC. It codes for CATSRDRAGGYTF.

The J gene is TRBJ1-2, the V gene TRBV2; D unresolved. Trimming left V 1 base short and J 4 bases short, with 10 bases between. CDR3 size: 14 residues. The V gene's germline CDR1 is SNHLY and CDR2 FYNNEI. CDR3 nucleotides: TGTGCCAGCAGTGAAGACAGAGCCCTCTATGGCTACACCTTC. Translation gives CASSEDRALYGYTF. The full variable domain, its missing parts supplied by reference TRBV2 and TRBJ1-2, is EPEVTQTPSHQVTQMGQEVILRCVPISNHLYFYWYRQILGQKVEFLVSFYNNEISEKSEIFDDQFSVERPDGSNFTLKIRSTKLEDSAMYFCASSEDRALYGYTFGSGTRLTVV.

This chain connects TRBV10-3 to TRBJ1-5; 11 bases match TRBD1. The CDR3 length is 16 residues. J gave up 1 base and V 8 bases, and 7 bases lay outside the gene matches. Germline assignment: CDR1 ENHRY and CDR2 SYGVKD. The CDR3 nucleotides are TGTGCCATCGGACAGGGGGCCGGCGGAAGCAATCAGCCCCAGCATTTT. It codes for CAIGQGAGGSNQPQHF.

The chain joins TRBV20-1 to TRBJ1-2; D unclear. The CDR3 consists of 10 residues. Trimming left V 3 bases short and J 6 bases short, with 5 bases between. The germline CDR1 and CDR2 sequences are DFQATT and SNEGSKA (reference sequence). The CDR3 loop is CSARRDGYTF. CDR3 coding DNA: TGCAGTGCTAGGAGGGATGGCTACACCTTC.

The J gene is TRBJ2-1, the V gene TRBV5-1, with 11 bases identical to TRBD2. CDR3 length: 15 amino acids. With V trimmed by 1 base and J by 5 bases, 2 bases remained unmatched. Looked up from germline, CDR1 is SGHRS and CDR2 is YFSETQ. The CDR3 spells CASSLLAGGDNEQFF. CDR3 bases: TGCGCCAGCAGCTTGCTAGCGGGAGGCGACAATGAGCAGTTCTTC.

A remark on this clone: At one boundary the junction diverges from the germline segment, which might be a read error. The chain joins TRBV12-3 or TRBV12-4 to TRBJ2-7; 7 positions match TRBD2. The CDR3 spans 13 residues. CDR3 in amino acids: CASSMTSPIALHF. The DNA for the CDR3 is TGTGCCAGCAGTATGACTAGCCCCATAGCTCTGCACTTC.

The J gene is TRBJ2-1, the V gene TRBV9, with 8 nucleotides matching TRBD2. The trim removed 0 bases at V and 3 bases at J, leaving 2 bases unmatched. CDR1 is SGDLS and CDR2 is YYNGEE in the germline V gene. The CDR3 consists of 15 residues. The CDR3 DNA is TGTGCCAGCAGCGTAGAAGCGGGAGTCTACAATGAGCAGTTCTTC. Amino acids: CASSVEAGVYNEQFF.

The chain joins TRBV7-2 to TRBJ2-2; a possible D gene is TRBD1 (6 bases). The CDR3 totals 16 residues. V lost 5 bases and J 3 bases, leaving 16 bases between the germline ends. The germline V gene has CDR1 SGHTA and CDR2 FQGNSA. The CDR3 loop reads CASSPSTGSHTGELFF. CDR3 DNA sequence: TGTGCCAGCAGCCCCTCAACAGGGAGTCACACCGGGGAGCTGTTTTTT. The full variable domain, rest sourced from reference TRBV7-2 and TRBJ2-2, is GAGVSQSPSNKVTEKGKDVELRCDPISGHTALYWYRQSLGQGLEFLIYFQGNSAPDKSGLPSDRFSAERTGGSVSTLTIQRTQQEDSAVYLCASSPSTGSHTGELFFGEGSRLTVL.

The chain couples TRBV25-1 to TRBJ2-1; 9 bases match TRBD2. V was pared by 3 bases and J by 5 bases, with 8 bases of the junction left unmatched. Germline values: CDR1 MGHDK, CDR2 SYGVNS. CDR3 length equals 16 residues. CDR3 region: CASSDLVTSGDNEQFF. DNA for the CDR3: TGTGCCAGCAGTGACTTGGTGACTAGCGGTGACAATGAGCAGTTCTTC.

This clone was found a few times. The chain couples TRBV5-1 to TRBJ2-7; TRBD2 matches 9 bases. After removal of 6 bases from V and 0 bases from J, the junction contained 10 bases not matched to a gene. The CDR3 has 16 amino acids. CDR1 and CDR2 (germline): SGHRS, YFSETQ. The CDR3 nucleotides are TGCGCCAGCAATAAGTTAATAGCGGGAGTCTCCTACGAGCAGTACTTC. Encoded protein: CASNKLIAGVSYEQYF.

The J gene is TRBJ2-2, the V gene TRBV15; tentative D call: TRBD1 (5 bases). The CDR3 contains 15 residues. Trimming removed 1 base from V and 1 base from J, with 7 bases in between. From germline, CDR1 is LNHNV and CDR2 YYDKDF (reference sequence). The CDR3 loop is CATSRGGQNTGELFF. In DNA form, the CDR3 reads TGTGCCACCAGCAGAGGCGGACAGAACACCGGGGAGCTGTTTTTT.

To note about this clone: Other DNA sequences of this sample code for an identical CDR3. This chain links TRBV9 with TRBJ2-7; a weak D match, TRBD1 (6 bases). V lost 2 bases, J lost 4 bases, and 10 bases lay in between. The CDR3 is 13 amino acids. Germline V lookup: CDR1 SGDLS, CDR2 YYNGEE. The DNA of the CDR3 is TGTGCCAGCAGCGTGGACAGTACTTACGAGCAGTACTTC. Its protein product is CASSVDSTYEQYF.

As for this clone: The same CDR3 also results from other DNA sequences found in this sample. V and J are TRBV18 and TRBJ2-7; D gene ambiguous. The ends were cut back, 3 bases at V and 0 bases at J, with 3 bases in the middle. The germline gives CDR1 KGHSH, CDR2 LQKENI. This CDR3 has 12 residues. CDR3 loop: CASSPSSYEQYF. CDR3 DNA sequence: TGTGCCAGCTCACCCAGCTCCTACGAGCAGTACTTC.

The rearrangement uses TRBV19 and TRBJ2-2; TRBD2 agrees at 10 bases. V was clipped by 5 bases and J by 6 bases; unmatched bases: 6. The CDR3 is made up of 15 amino acids. CDR1 LNHDA and CDR2 SQIVND come from the germline V gene (reference sequence). The CDR3: CASSPSGRAAGELFF. In DNA form, the CDR3 reads TGTGCCAGTAGTCCAAGCGGGAGGGCCGCCGGGGAGCTGTTTTTT. The complete variable domain, with remaining parts taken from reference TRBV19 and TRBJ2-2, reads DGGITQSPKYLFRKEGQNVTLSCEQNLNHDAMYWYRQDPGQGLRLIYYSQIVNDFQKGDIAEGYSVSREKKESFPLTVTSAQKNPTAFYLCASSPSGRAAGELFFGEGSRLTVL.

V is TRBV27 and J is TRBJ2-7, with 10 bases lining up with TRBD1. The CDR3 loop spans 14 amino acids. CDR1 and CDR2 from the germline V gene are MNHEY and SMNVEV (reference sequence). V lost 4 bases to trimming and J lost 5 bases; unmatched junction nucleotides: 5. The CDR3 region is CASSWGQGMNEQYF. CDR3 coding DNA: TGTGCCAGCAGTTGGGGACAGGGGATGAACGAGCAGTACTTC.

The J gene is TRBJ2-1, the V gene TRBV3-1 (or the pseudogene TRBV3-2); TRBD2 agrees at 10 bases. Germline CDR1 reads LGHDT; CDR2 reads YNNKEL (reference sequence). The length of the CDR3 is 15 residues. The J segment lost 3 bases and the V segment lost 4 bases, leaving 3 bases of the junction unmatched. CDR3: CASSPSGGLYNEQFF. The CDR3 bases are TGTGCCAGCAGCCCTAGCGGGGGACTCTACAATGAGCAGTTCTTC.

The J gene is TRBJ1-2, the V gene TRBV19, with a weak D call TRBD1 (6 bases). V was clipped by 3 bases and J by 8 bases, with 16 bases between them. Germline V CDR1 and CDR2: LNHDA, SQIVND (reference sequence). The CDR3 loop spans 14 amino acids. The DNA for the CDR3 is TGTGCCAGTAGTATGACGCAGGGGAATCGAGGCTACACCTTC. Amino acid sequence: CASSMTQGNRGYTF.

The V call is TRBV3-1 (or the pseudogene TRBV3-2), the J call TRBJ2-3; TRBD1 might be the D (7 bases). The germline V gene has CDR1 LGHDT and CDR2 YNNKEL (reference sequence). The CDR3 totals 14 residues. V lost 4 bases and J lost 2, with 10 bases in between. Here the CDR3 reads CASSPGGNTDTQYF. The CDR3 DNA follows: TGTGCCAGCAGCCCAGGGGGGAACACAGATACGCAGTATTTT.

This chain links TRBV18 with TRBJ1-2; 8 nucleotides agree with TRBD1. The CDR3 spans 13 residues. Germline-derived CDR1 and CDR2 are KGHSH and LQKENI. V was clipped by 3 bases and J by 9 bases; unmatched bases: 6. CDR3 DNA: TGTGCCAGCTCACCGGACAGGGACGAGAGCTACACCTTC. It specifies CASSPDRDESYTF.

This sequence joins TRBV9 and TRBJ2-2; possibly TRBD1 for D (5 bases). Germline CDR1 and CDR2: SGDLS and YYNGEE. V lost 4 bases, J lost 0 bases, and 16 bases lay in between. The CDR3 contains 17 residues. This CDR3 reads CASSPPTGRSNTGELFF. The CDR3 nucleotides are TGTGCCAGCAGCCCACCCACAGGACGATCGAACACCGGGGAGCTGTTTTTT.

The rearrangement uses TRBV7-2 and TRBJ2-7; D remains unclear. The CDR3 is 14 residues long. Germline V gives CDR1 SGHTA, CDR2 FQGNSA. With 1 base removed from V and 0 bases from J, the gap between germline ends came to 7 bases. In DNA form, the CDR3 reads TGTGCCAGCAGCTTAGTAGCAGACTCCTACGAGCAGTACTTC. Translating gives CASSLVADSYEQYF.

The chain employs TRBV4-3 and TRBJ2-2; D is unclear. The V and J ends lost 1 base and 5 bases respectively, with 14 bases between them. Germline V gene sequence: CDR1 LGHNA, CDR2 YSLEER. The CDR3 is made up of 16 amino acids. Here the CDR3 reads CASSQVVRRSTGELFF. CDR3 coding DNA: TGCGCCAGCAGCCAAGTGGTCCGCAGGTCGACCGGGGAGCTGTTTTTT.

The chain combines TRBV5-1 with TRBJ2-7, with D possibly matching TRBD2 (5 bases). The CDR3 has 15 residues. Trimming shortened V by 0 bases and J by 4 bases, and 14 bases separated the two germline ends. From germline, CDR1 is SGHRS and CDR2 YFSETQ. The CDR3 region is CASSLVVGASYEQYF. The CDR3 bases are TGCGCCAGCAGCTTGGTCGTGGGAGCTAGTTACGAGCAGTACTTC.